Here is one T cell receptor beta chain with its context. What antigen it recognizes has not been identified. No per-base quality is available; no much larger clone lies one base away. The sample is drawn from a study of T-cell memory formation after mild COVID-19 (dated by TCRdb to about 2021). With respect to the entire study: TCR sequence clusters from the two donors were found to be largely donor specific. In a couple of donors, T-cell clones that expanded and contracted after mild COVID-19 were tracked by sequencing TCRalpha and TCRbeta repertoires over time. Two young, previously healthy adult volunteers made up the cohort, one male and one female.

Ficoll-Paque density gradient centrifugation was the method used to isolate PBMCs. TCRdb shows the sequencer as Illumina NovaSeq 6000. Using 5'RACE with constant-segment primers, TCRalpha and TCRbeta cDNA libraries were constructed, with sample barcodes and unique molecular identifiers added in the process. Trizol reagent was used to extract RNA from every sample. The libraries were amplified in two PCR steps, and the second step added a second sample barcode and Illumina TruSeq adapters. Sequencing of the libraries was done on an Illumina NovaSeq, producing 2 x 150 bp paired-end reads. Under the source paper's analysis protocol: Reads were demultiplexed and collapsed into UMI-guided consensus sequences with migec v1.2.7. Using mixcr v2.1.11, the UMI consensuses were aligned to TRA and TRB V and J templates and assembled into clonotypes. A clonotype was counted as expanded or contracted only if both edgeR and NoisET called the change significant, with noise models trained on biological replicates. For edgeR calls, the cutoffs were a false discovery rate-adjusted p below 0.01 and a log2 fold-change threshold of 1. As an exploratory analysis of dynamics, max-normalized trajectories of the 1000 most abundant clonotypes were examined by PCA with hierarchical clustering. Separately sequenced CD4+ and CD8+ repertoires were used to assign a CD4 or CD8 phenotype to each responding clone. TCRdb reworked the public reads: Q25 trimming with fastp, MiXCR clone assembly, productive beta chains retained. Every CDR3 protein is listed once, alongside the most common genes and DNA of its rows. The V and J calls here are based on TCRdb, not the publication. The sample data list approximately 430,000 distinct CDR3 sequences, and about 22% of these were observed just once. The ten top clones hold under 15% of the sample.

V sheds 5 bases and J sheds 2 bases, leaving 15 bases between their ends. The CDR3, cysteine through phenylalanine, is 15 amino acids long. The read is trimmed to its CDR3 DNA, 45 bases read in frame from base 1. CDR1 and CDR2, per the germline V gene, are SGHTA and FQGNSA. Points the paper makes about the study in general: Contracting CD4+ clones were found mainly in CM and EM memory subsets, while CD8+ clones were enriched in EMRA. Balanced CD4/CD8 phenotypes were observed for clones contracting from day 15 to 85, whereas a bias towards CD4+ was observed for a second wave of clones expanding from day 15 to 37. Some responding clones were detected in pre-infection memory, which suggested that pre-existing cross-reactive memory T cells had joined the SARS-CoV-2 response. Whether the second-wave clones peaking on day 37 were SARS-CoV-2 specific was not confirmed. The study included only two mild cases, and larger cohorts that include severe cases with pre-infection samples were judged to be necessary.

The sequence derives from an adult woman who had mild COVID-19 (a few samples of this study predate the infection). The sample titles of this study are shuffled in the database, so cell type and time point are left out; the donor was told from shared clones. Material for sequencing was PBMCs or a T cell subset sorted from them (not recorded which). The chain couples TRBV7-2 to TRBJ1-2; TRBD1 is a possible D gene, resting on 6 matching bases. The nucleotides are TGTGCCAGCAGCCTCCGGGGGCCAGACAACTATGGCTACACCTTC. Translated, this gives CASSLRGPDNYGYTF.